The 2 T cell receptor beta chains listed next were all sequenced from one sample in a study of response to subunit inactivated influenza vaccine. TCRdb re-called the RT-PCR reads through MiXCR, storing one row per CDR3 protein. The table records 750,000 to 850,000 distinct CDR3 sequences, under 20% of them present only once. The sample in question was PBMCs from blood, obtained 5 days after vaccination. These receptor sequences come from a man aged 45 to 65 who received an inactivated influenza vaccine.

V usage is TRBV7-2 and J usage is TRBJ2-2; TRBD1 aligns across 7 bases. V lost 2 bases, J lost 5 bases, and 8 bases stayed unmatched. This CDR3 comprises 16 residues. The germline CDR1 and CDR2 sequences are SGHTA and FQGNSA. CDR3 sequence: CASSLMDRPGTGELFF. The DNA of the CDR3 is TGTGCCAGCAGCTTAATGGACAGGCCGGGGACCGGGGAGCTGTTTTTT.

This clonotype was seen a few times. CDR3 in amino acids: CSALPLALSYEQYF. For the CDR3, the DNA is TGCAGTGCCCTCCCACTAGCGTTATCCTACGAGCAGTACTTC. The rearrangement joins TRBV20-1 to TRBJ2-7, with TRBD2 matching over 7 bases. Germline assignment: CDR1 DFQATT and CDR2 SNEGSKA (reference sequence). This CDR3 comprises 14 residues. With 6 bases clipped from V and 1 base from J, the junction kept 9 bases outside the gene matches.